This TCR beta chain was observed in a study of T cells in localized non-small cell lung cancer. Generated by immunoSEQ multiplex PCR, the TCRdb table keeps only in-frame clones and is missing some. Seen here are 75,000 to 95,000 clones, around three quarters observed once, and the top ten hold about 19%. The CDR3 length is 16 residues. CDR1 SGHRS and CDR2 YFSETQ come from the germline V gene. Trimming took 2 bases from V and 0 from J, leaving 11 bases between them. The clonotype was recovered from a man aged 40-75 years with stage II squamous cell lung carcinoma. This chain uses TRBV5-1 with TRBJ2-2; D is possibly TRBD2 (6 bases). The material was PBMCs, obtained before any cancer treatment. The CDR3 loop is CASSFIAVANTGELFF. The CDR3 coding sequence is TGCGCCAGCAGCTTCATAGCGGTCGCGAACACCGGGGAGCTGTTTTTT.